This TCR beta chain was documented in a study of post-analysis software for immune sequencing data. Turning to the study itself: Multiple sclerosis in the patients followed relapsing-remitting, secondary progressive and progressive-relapsing courses. Overall study findings and caveats: Compared with controls, patients had more of about 5 TRBV segments, including TRBV5-6, TRBV5-1 and TRBV20-1. Samples prepared in the same batch strongly co-clustered by F measure.

TCR beta cDNA libraries had unique molecular identifiers. Each CDR3 protein is one row after TCRdb ran MiXCR on the PCR reads. This table has hundreds of thousands of distinct CDR3 sequences, around 60% appearing once. Deletions cut 4 bases from V and 0 bases from J, with 4 bases between. CDR3 length equals 12 residues. The germline V gene encodes CDR1 DFQATT and CDR2 SNEGSKA (reference sequence). As concerns this clonotype: Its specificity is unknown.

The chain joins TRBV20-1 to TRBJ2-1; no clear D. This receptor was identified in a girl aged 2-10 years with multiple sclerosis. Sequenced sample: blood. Here the CDR3 DNA reads TGCAGTGCTACTACCTCCTACAATGAGCAGTTCTTC. It specifies CSATTSYNEQFF.